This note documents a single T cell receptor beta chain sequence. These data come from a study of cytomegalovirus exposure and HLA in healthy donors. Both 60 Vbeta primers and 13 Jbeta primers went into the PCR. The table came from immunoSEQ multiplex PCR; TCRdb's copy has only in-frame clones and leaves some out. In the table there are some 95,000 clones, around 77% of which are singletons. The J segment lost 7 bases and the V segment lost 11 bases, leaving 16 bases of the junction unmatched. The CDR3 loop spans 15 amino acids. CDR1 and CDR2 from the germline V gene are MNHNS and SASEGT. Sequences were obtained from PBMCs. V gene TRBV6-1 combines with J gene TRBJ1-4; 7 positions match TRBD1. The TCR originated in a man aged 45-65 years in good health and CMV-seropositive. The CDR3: CAAYRGDPGTEKLFF. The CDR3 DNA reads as TGTGCCGCCTACAGGGGCGATCCAGGGACTGAAAAACTGTTTTTT.